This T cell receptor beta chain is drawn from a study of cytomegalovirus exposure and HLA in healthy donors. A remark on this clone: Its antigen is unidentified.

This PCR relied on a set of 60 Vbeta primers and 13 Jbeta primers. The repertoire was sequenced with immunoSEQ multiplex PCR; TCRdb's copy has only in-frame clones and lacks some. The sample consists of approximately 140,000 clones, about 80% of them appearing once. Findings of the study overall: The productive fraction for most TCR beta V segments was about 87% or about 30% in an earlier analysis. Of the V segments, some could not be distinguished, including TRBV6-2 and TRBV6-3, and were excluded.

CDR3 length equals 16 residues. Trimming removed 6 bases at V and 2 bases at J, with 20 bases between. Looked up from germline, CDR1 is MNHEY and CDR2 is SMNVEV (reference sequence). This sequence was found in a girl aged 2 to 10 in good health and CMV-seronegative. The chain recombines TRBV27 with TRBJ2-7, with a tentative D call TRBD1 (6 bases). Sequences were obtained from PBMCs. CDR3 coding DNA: TGTGCCAGCAGCCCGGTCCGGGACACCGATCCCTACGAGCAGTACTTC. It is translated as CASSPVRDTDPYEQYF.